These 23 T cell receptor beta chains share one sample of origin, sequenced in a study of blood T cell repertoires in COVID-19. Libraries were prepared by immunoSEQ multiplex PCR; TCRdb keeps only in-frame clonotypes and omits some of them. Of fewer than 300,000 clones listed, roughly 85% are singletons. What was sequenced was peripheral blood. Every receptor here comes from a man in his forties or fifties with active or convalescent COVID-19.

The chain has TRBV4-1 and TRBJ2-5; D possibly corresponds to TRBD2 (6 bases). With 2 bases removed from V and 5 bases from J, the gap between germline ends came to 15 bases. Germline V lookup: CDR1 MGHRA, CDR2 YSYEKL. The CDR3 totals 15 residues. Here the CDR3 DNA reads TGCGCCAGCAGCCAATTTTCCGGGGGTAGGGAGACCCAGTACTTC. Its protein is CASSQFSGGRETQYF.

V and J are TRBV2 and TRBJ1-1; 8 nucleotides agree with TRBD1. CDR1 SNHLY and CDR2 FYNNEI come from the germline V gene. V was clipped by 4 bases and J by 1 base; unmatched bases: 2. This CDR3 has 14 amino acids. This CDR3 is CASSVGTGNTEAFF. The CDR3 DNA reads TGTGCCAGCAGTGTAGGGACAGGGAACACTGAAGCTTTCTTT.

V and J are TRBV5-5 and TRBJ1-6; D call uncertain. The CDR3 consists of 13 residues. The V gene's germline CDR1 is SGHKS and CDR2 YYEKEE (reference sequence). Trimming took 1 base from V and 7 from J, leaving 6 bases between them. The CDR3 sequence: CASSLSVNSPLHF. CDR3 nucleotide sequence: TGTGCCAGCAGCTTGAGCGTAAATTCACCCCTCCACTTT. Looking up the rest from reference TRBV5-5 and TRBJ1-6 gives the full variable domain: DAGVTQSPTHLIKTRGQQVTLRCSPISGHKSVSWYQQVLGQGPQFIFQYYEKEERGRGNFPDRFSARQFPNYSSELNVNALLLGDSALYLCASSLSVNSPLHFGNGTRLTVT.

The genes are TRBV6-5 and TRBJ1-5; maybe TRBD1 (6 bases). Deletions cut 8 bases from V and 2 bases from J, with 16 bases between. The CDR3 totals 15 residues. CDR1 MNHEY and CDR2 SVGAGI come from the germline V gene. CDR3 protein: CASRGGLEGNQPQHF. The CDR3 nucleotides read TGTGCCAGCCGGGGGGGGCTAGAGGGCAATCAGCCCCAGCATTTT.

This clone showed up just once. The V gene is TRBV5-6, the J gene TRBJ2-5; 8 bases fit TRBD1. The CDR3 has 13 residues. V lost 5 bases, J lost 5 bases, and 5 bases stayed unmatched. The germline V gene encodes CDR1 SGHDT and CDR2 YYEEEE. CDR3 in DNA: TGTGCCAGCAGACGACAGGGGTACGAGACCCAGTACTTC. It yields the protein CASRRQGYETQYF.

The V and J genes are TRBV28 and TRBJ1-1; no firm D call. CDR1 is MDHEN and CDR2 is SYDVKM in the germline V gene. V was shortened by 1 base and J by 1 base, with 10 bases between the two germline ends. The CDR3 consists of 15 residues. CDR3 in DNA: TGTGCCAGCAGTTTATCAGGCAGATCGAACACTGAAGCTTTCTTT. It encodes CASSLSGRSNTEAFF.

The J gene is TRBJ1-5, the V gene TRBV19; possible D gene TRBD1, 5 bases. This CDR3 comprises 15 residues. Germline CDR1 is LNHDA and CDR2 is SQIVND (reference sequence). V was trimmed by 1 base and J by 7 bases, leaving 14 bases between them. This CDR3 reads CASSIGRQGGQPQHF. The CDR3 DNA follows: TGTGCCAGTAGTATAGGGCGGCAGGGAGGGCAGCCCCAGCATTTT.

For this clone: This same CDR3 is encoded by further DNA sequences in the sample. The chain's CDR3 is CAISESTVGTEAFF. The CDR3 DNA is TGTGCCATCAGTGAGTCCACAGTGGGCACTGAAGCTTTCTTT. The chain is built from TRBV10-3 and TRBJ1-1, with D hard to call. CDR3 length equals 14 residues. V lost 0 bases, J lost 4 bases, and 9 bases lay in between. The germline V gene has CDR1 ENHRY and CDR2 SYGVKD.

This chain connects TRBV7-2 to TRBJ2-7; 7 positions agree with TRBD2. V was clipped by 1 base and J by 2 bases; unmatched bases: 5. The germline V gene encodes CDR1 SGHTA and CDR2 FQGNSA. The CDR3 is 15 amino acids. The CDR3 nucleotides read TGTGCCAGCAGCTTAGAAACGGGAGGCACCTACGAGCAGTACTTC. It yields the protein CASSLETGGTYEQYF. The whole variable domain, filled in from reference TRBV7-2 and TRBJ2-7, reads GAGVSQSPSNKVTEKGKDVELRCDPISGHTALYWYRQSLGQGLEFLIYFQGNSAPDKSGLPSDRFSAERTGGSVSTLTIQRTQQEDSAVYLCASSLETGGTYEQYFGPGTRLTVT.

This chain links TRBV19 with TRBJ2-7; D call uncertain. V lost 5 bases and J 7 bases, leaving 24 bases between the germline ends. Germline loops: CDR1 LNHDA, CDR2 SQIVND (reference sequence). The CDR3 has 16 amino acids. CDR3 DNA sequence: TGTGCCAGTAGTCCCCACCCTGGGTCAGAGGCGACGGAGCAGTACTTC. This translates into CASSPHPGSEATEQYF.

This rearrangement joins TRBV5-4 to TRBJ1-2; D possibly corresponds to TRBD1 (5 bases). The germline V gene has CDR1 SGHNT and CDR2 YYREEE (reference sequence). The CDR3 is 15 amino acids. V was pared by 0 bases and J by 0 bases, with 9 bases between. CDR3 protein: CASSLGRGANYGYTF. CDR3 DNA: TGTGCCAGCAGCTTGGGGAGGGGAGCTAACTATGGCTACACCTTC.

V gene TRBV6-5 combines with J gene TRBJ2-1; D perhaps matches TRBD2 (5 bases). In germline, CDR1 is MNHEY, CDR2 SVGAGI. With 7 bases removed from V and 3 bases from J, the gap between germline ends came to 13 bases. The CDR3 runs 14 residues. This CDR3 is CASMGIASYNEQFF. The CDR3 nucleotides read TGTGCCAGCATGGGGATAGCGAGCTACAATGAGCAGTTCTTC.

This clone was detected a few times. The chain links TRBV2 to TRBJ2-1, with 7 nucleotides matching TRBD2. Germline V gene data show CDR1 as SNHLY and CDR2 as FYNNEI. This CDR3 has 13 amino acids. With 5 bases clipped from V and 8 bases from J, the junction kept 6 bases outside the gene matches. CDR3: CASSQGLVDEQFF. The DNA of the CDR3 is TGTGCCAGCAGTCAAGGACTAGTCGATGAGCAGTTCTTC.

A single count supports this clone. In nucleotides, the CDR3 is TGCGCCGTCGGGATGGACAGCCAAGAGACCCAGTACTTC. Encoded protein: CAVGMDSQETQYF. The chain is built from TRBV5-1 and TRBJ2-5; D is possibly TRBD1 (6 bases). V lost 10 bases to trimming and J lost 1 base, with 14 bases between them. In germline, CDR1 is SGHRS, CDR2 YFSETQ. CDR3 size: 13 residues.

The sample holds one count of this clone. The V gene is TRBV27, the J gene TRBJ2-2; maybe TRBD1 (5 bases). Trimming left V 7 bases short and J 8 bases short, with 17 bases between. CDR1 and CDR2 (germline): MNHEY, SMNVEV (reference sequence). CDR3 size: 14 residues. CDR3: CASTLRAGFGELFF. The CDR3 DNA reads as TGTGCCAGCACCCTAAGGGCAGGGTTTGGGGAGCTGTTTTTT.

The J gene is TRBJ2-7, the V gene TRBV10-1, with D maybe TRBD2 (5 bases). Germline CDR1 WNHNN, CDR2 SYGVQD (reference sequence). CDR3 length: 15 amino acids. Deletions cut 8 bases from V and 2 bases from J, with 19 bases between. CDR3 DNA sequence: TGCGCCAGCTCCCTGGGGAGACTTCAAGCCTACGAGCAGTACTTC. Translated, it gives CASSLGRLQAYEQYF.

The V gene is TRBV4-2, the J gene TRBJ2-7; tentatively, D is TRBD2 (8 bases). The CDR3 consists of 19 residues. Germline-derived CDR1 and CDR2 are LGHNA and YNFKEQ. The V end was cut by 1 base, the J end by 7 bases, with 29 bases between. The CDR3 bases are TGTGCCAGCAGCCAAGTAGTTCTTGCGGGAGGTTCCCCAGGGGGTGAGCAGTACTTC. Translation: CASSQVVLAGGSPGGEQYF.

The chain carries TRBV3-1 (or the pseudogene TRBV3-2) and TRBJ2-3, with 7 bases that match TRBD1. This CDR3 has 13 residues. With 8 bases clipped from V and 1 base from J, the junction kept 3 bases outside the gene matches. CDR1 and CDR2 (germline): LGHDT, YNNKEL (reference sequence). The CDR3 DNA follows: TGTGCCAGCTCCGGACAGGGCACAGATACGCAGTATTTT. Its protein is CASSGQGTDTQYF.

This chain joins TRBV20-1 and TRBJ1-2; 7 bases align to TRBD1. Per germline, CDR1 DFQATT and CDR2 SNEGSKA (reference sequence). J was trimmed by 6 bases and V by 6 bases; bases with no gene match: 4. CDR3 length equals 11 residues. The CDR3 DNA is TGCAGTGCCGGACAGGATAATGGCTACACCTTC. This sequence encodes CSAGQDNGYTF.

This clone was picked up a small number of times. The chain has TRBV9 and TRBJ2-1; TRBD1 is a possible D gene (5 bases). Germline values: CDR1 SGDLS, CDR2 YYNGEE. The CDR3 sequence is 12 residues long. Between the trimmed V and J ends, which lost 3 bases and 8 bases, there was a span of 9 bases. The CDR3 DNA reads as TGTGCCAGCAGCGAGGGGTCTTATGAGCAGTTCTTC. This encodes CASSEGSYEQFF. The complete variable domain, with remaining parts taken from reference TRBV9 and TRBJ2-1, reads DSGVTQTPKHLITATGQRVTLRCSPRSGDLSVYWYQQSLDQGLQFLIQYYNGEERAKGNILERFSAQQFPDLHSELNLSSLELGDSALYFCASSEGSYEQFFGPGTRLTVL.

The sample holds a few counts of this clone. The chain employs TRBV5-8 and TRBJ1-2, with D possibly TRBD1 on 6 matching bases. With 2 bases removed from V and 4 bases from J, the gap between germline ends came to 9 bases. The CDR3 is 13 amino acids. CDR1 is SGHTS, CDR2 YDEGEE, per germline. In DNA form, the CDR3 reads TGTGCCAGCAGCTTTCTAGGGGGCTATGGCTACACCTTC. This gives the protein CASSFLGGYGYTF.

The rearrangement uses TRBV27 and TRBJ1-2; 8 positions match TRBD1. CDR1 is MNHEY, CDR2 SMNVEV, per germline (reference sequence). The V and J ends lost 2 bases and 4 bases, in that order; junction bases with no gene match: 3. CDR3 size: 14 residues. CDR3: CASSLGQGGYGYTF. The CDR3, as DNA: TGTGCCAGCAGTTTAGGACAGGGAGGCTATGGCTACACCTTC.

The CDR3 protein is CASSDPRQGTYEQYF. The CDR3 region has the DNA TGTGCCAGCTCCGATCCCCGACAGGGCACCTACGAGCAGTACTTC. V usage is TRBV27 and J usage is TRBJ2-7; 7 nucleotides line up with TRBD1. The V gene end was trimmed by 8 bases and the J gene end by 2 bases; junction bases not matched to a gene: 12. CDR1 is MNHEY, CDR2 SMNVEV, per germline (reference sequence). This CDR3 comprises 15 residues.